This section outlines one T cell receptor (beta chain) sequence together with its context. The sample is drawn from a study of T cells after posttransplantation cyclophosphamide. Method: immunoSEQ multiplex PCR; TCRdb's copy keeps in-frame clones and lacks some. The sample has more than 20,000 clones; roughly 70% are singletons. The V gene's germline CDR1 is SEHNR and CDR2 FQNEAQ (reference sequence). V trimming: 2 bases; J trimming: 0 bases; junction bases outside the gene matches: 4. The CDR3 sequence is 16 residues long. The receptor's source is a woman aged 60-75 years in good health, CMV-negative, and a related stem cell transplant donor. The rearrangement joins TRBV7-9 to TRBJ2-5; 9 positions match TRBD2. What was sequenced was memory CD4+ T cells sorted from PBMCs. CDR3 nucleotide sequence: TGTGCCAGCAGCTTAAAGCGGGGGGCGTACCAAGAGACCCAGTACTTC. Translation gives CASSLKRGAYQETQYF.